The clone carrying this TCR beta chain occurred many times. CDR3 length: 16 amino acids. In germline, CDR1 is MNHEY, CDR2 SVGAGI. V was trimmed by 3 bases and J by 3 bases, leaving 17 bases between them. The source of the sample is a study of breast tumors, draining lymph nodes, adjacent tissues. Axillary draining lymph nodes of breast cancer patients supplied the node samples. TCRdb itself ran the multiplex PCR reads through MiXCR, one entry per CDR3 protein. The data show about 140,000 distinct CDR3 sequences, about 31% seen once. The material sequenced was axillary lymph node tissue. The clonotype comes from a female donor with breast cancer. Some clones in this sample may be carry-over from other donors' samples. V is TRBV6-5 and J is TRBJ2-5; maybe TRBD1 (5 bases). DNA for the CDR3: TGTGCCAGCAGTTATAAGGGGCAAGGGCTAAAAGAGACCCAGTACTTC. It codes for CASSYKGQGLKETQYF.